The 16 T cell receptor beta chains in this list originate from one sample, sequenced in a study of cytomegalovirus exposure and HLA in healthy donors. The PCR had 60 Vbeta and 13 Jbeta primers. The data were produced by immunoSEQ multiplex PCR, yet TCRdb's version contains in-frame clones alone and is incomplete. The sample shows around 130,000 clones, 81% of them seen only once. Sequencing input: PBMCs. These receptors were taken from a woman between 35 and 50 years old in good health and CMV-seronegative.

This chain joins TRBV5-1 and TRBJ1-2; 8 bases map to TRBD1. This CDR3 comprises 17 residues. The V gene's germline CDR1 is SGHRS and CDR2 YFSETQ. Unmatched junction bases numbered 15, after V lost 4 bases and J lost 4 bases. CDR3 loop: CASSPSTDRVFPYGYTF. The DNA of the CDR3 is TGCGCCAGCAGCCCCTCTACGGACAGGGTTTTTCCCTATGGCTACACCTTC.

The V and J genes are TRBV28 and TRBJ2-1; D remains ambiguous. The ends were cut back, 0 bases at V and 8 bases at J, with 20 bases in the middle. Germline CDR1 is MDHEN and CDR2 is SYDVKM. The CDR3 is 17 residues long. For the CDR3, the DNA is TGTGCCAGCAGTTTATGGGCCATGGGCCGTATGAAAGATGAGCAGTTCTTC. This sequence encodes CASSLWAMGRMKDEQFF.

The gene calls are TRBV7-2 and TRBJ2-3; 8 bases are a match to TRBD1. The CDR3 has 16 amino acids. V was clipped by 2 bases and J by 0 bases; unmatched bases: 4. Germline CDR1 is SGHTA and CDR2 is FQGNSA. The CDR3 reads CASSLSRQGSTDTQYF. CDR3 in DNA: TGTGCCAGCAGCTTAAGCCGACAGGGGAGCACAGATACGCAGTATTTT.

The CDR3 region has the DNA TGTGCCAGCAGCGCCCAAGCTAGCGGGGTGAGCCCTTTCGAGCAGTTCTTC. Amino acids: CASSAQASGVSPFEQFF. The gene calls are TRBV7-3 and TRBJ2-1; 9 bases fit TRBD2. This CDR3 comprises 17 residues. V shed 5 bases, J shed 10 bases, and the junction held 18 bases outside the gene matches. Germline V gives CDR1 SGHTA, CDR2 FQGTGA.

The rearrangement links TRBV7-9 to TRBJ2-5; 7 bases map to TRBD2. V gave up 3 bases and J gave up 2 bases; unmatched junction bases: 12. From germline, CDR1 is SEHNR and CDR2 FQNEAQ (reference sequence). The CDR3 loop spans 17 amino acids. CDR3 residues: CASSFRSASGPQETQYF. The CDR3 DNA is TGTGCCAGCAGCTTTAGGTCGGCTAGCGGACCACAAGAGACCCAGTACTTC.

V is TRBV20-1 and J is TRBJ2-3; D is unresolved. The V and J ends lost 7 bases and 2 bases respectively, with 7 bases between them. The CDR3 length is 11 residues. The germline gives CDR1 DFQATT, CDR2 SNEGSKA (reference sequence). The CDR3 DNA sequence: TGCAGTGAGTTAGTCACAGATACGCAGTATTTT. It translates to CSELVTDTQYF.

The V gene is TRBV2, the J gene TRBJ1-1; 12 bases line up with TRBD1. This CDR3 has 14 residues. Germline trimming cut 5 bases from V and 10 bases from J; bases unmatched to any gene: 8. The germline gives CDR1 SNHLY, CDR2 FYNNEI. CDR3 in amino acids: CASSPGTGGGRAFF. The CDR3 coding sequence is TGTGCCAGCAGTCCCGGGACAGGGGGCGGAAGAGCTTTCTTT.

The chain couples TRBV7-9 to TRBJ2-1; possibly TRBD1 for D (7 bases). Trimming stripped 7 bases from V and 8 bases from J, with 30 bases between. The CDR3 has 18 residues. Per germline, CDR1 SEHNR and CDR2 FQNEAQ (reference sequence). CDR3: CASNQLRQGAGGTHEQFF. CDR3 coding DNA: TGTGCCAGCAACCAGCTTAGACAAGGTGCAGGGGGGACTCATGAGCAGTTCTTC.

The CDR3 protein is CASSHRDRKNTEAFF. The CDR3 DNA sequence: TGCGCCAGCAGCCATAGGGACAGAAAGAACACTGAAGCTTTCTTT. The genes are TRBV5-1 and TRBJ1-1, with 7 bases aligning to TRBD1. The CDR3 covers 15 residues. Germline CDR1 SGHRS, CDR2 YFSETQ. With V trimmed by 4 bases and J by 1 base, 7 bases remained unmatched.

This chain connects TRBV11-2 to TRBJ1-1; tentatively, D is TRBD1 (6 bases). V was clipped by 6 bases and J by 8 bases, with 13 bases between them. Per germline, CDR1 SGHAT and CDR2 FQNNGV. The CDR3 is made up of 12 amino acids. CDR3 region: CASRGRDMEAFF. Here the CDR3 DNA reads TGTGCCAGCAGAGGGAGGGACATGGAAGCTTTCTTT.

This sequence joins TRBV6-1 and TRBJ2-1, with 10 bases identical to TRBD2. This CDR3 contains 19 residues. Trimming cost V 6 bases and J 0 bases; bases outside gene matches: 14. Per the germline V gene, CDR1 is MNHNS and CDR2 is SASEGT. The CDR3, as DNA: TGTGCCAGCAGGGAACGTCTAGCGGGAGTTACCGCCTCCTACAATGAGCAGTTCTTC. Translated: CASRERLAGVTASYNEQFF.

The V and J genes are TRBV5-4 and TRBJ1-2; 10 bases are shared with TRBD1. There are 14 residues in the CDR3. The V gene end was trimmed by 3 bases and the J gene end by 6 bases; junction bases not matched to a gene: 5. From germline, CDR1 is SGHNT and CDR2 YYREEE (reference sequence). This chain's CDR3 is CASSSGQGRDGYTF. The CDR3 coding sequence is TGTGCCAGCAGCTCGGGACAGGGGCGAGATGGCTACACCTTC.

This clone was seen just once. Compared with germline, one end of the junction differs, possibly owing to a read error. The rearrangement joins TRBV7-9 to TRBJ2-3; D unclear. The CDR3 runs to 12 residues. The V gene's germline CDR1 is SEHNR and CDR2 FQNEAQ (reference sequence). The CDR3 nucleotides are TGTTCCAGCAGCTTAGCCGTAGATACGCAGTATTTT. This translates into CSSSLAVDTQYF.

In its sample, this clone was seen once. V and J are TRBV10-3 and TRBJ1-2, with TRBD1 identical over 8 bases. J lost 0 bases, V lost 6 bases, and 6 bases had no gene match. There are 15 residues in the CDR3. The germline V gene has CDR1 ENHRY and CDR2 SYGVKD. The CDR3 bases are TGTGCCATCAGGCCGGCGACAGGGGCTAACTATGGCTACACCTTC. It codes for CAIRPATGANYGYTF.

The V gene is TRBV4-3, the J gene TRBJ2-1; D is ambiguous. Germline V gives CDR1 LGHNA, CDR2 YSLEER. Between the trimmed V and J ends, which lost 0 bases and 2 bases, there was a span of 11 bases. This CDR3 region has 16 residues. CDR3 DNA sequence: TGCGCCAGCAGCCAAGACGAACGTCAGACCTACAATGAGCAGTTCTTC. Encoded protein: CASSQDERQTYNEQFF.

V gene TRBV2 combines with J gene TRBJ2-1; 12 bases fit TRBD2. The CDR3 has 17 amino acids. Germline V gene data show CDR1 as SNHLY and CDR2 as FYNNEI. With 6 bases clipped from V and 8 bases from J, the junction kept 14 bases outside the gene matches. The CDR3 is CASRGASSGGASDEQFF. CDR3 coding DNA: TGTGCCAGCAGGGGAGCTTCTAGCGGGGGGGCCTCGGATGAGCAGTTCTTC.